This T cell receptor beta chain originates from a study of T cells after posttransplantation cyclophosphamide (dated by TCRdb to between 2015 and 2016). About the investigation overall: T cell repertoire reconstitution was tracked by TRB sequencing after myeloablative bone marrow transplantation in which posttransplantation cyclophosphamide was used as GVHD prophylaxis. TRB sequencing was also done on up to about 3 additional blood samples from 2 to 5.2 years after transplant in 3 patients, and on pretransplant blood from several patients. Samples from about 35 PTCy-treated patients, along with samples from roughly 15 of their related bone marrow donors, underwent antigen receptor sequencing. Because TRA and TRB clonality were tightly correlated in nine or ten samples, subsequent TCR analyses were focused on TRB only. Blood from all 35 or so PTCy patients who had 1-year posttransplant specimens underwent TRB sequencing. Public TRB sequences were checked against a database of over 3,600 sequences associated with responses to pathogens, tumor antigens, self-antigens and alloantigens. The paper's findings and limits, for the study overall: At 1-2 months, donor-recipient similarity was low but rose over the first year, and the later blood repertoires were often dominated by donor CD8+ memory clones. The TRB repertoires of T cells infiltrating skin or GI tract showed only limited overlap with the TRB repertoires of T cells in blood. Across the approximately 48 patients, TRB clonality was highly associated with recipient CMV seropositivity and CMV reactivation, and diversity with PTCy was similar to that in the CNI/methotrexate controls.

Regarding this clone: Its antigen is still unknown. No much larger clonotype is one base removed from it; base qualities were not supplied.

The PTCy-treated patients were drawn from a prospective, multi-institutional clinical trial. Peripheral blood and bone marrow mononuclear cells were isolated by Ficoll-Hypaque density centrifugation and were cryopreserved. Spanning cysteine to phenylalanine, the CDR3 consists of 14 amino acids. Only CDR3 DNA remains: 42 bases, in frame from the first base. Reading the germline V gene gives CDR1 SGHTA and CDR2 FQGNSA. V is clipped by 9 bases and J by 1 base, and the sequence between their germline boundaries is 16 bases long. TRB sequencing used genomic DNA with the immunoSEQ assay at survey resolution or the hsTCRB kit. The authors' pipeline ran thus. The immunoSEQ software handled initial read processing, and the LymphoSeq R package was used for repertoire analyses. Clonality was computed as 1 minus normalized Shannon entropy; Gini coefficient was also calculated for each TRB dataset. To infer phenotypes in unsorted samples, TRB sequences from sorted subsets of the recipient or donor were mapped onto unsorted samples from the same recipient. Entries here come from immuneACCESS through TCRdb and include only in-frame sequences with V and J called. Some clones fail to appear in such tables; in the studies checked, an unresolved V gene covers under half of the shortfall, and the cause of the remainder is unknown. V and J calls and clone size come straight from that table; D and trimming were deduced from the DNA. The sample includes some 47,000 clones, with around 84% observed a single time. About 2.7% of the sample rests with the top ten.

The receptor was derived from a man aged 25-45 years with a blood cancer, CMV-positive, and with a related stem cell donor. What was sequenced was PBMCs. The chain couples TRBV7-2 to TRBJ2-7, and possibly TRBD1, on 7 matching bases. The CDR3 sequence is CASTGQEGSYEQYF. The sequenced DNA is TGTGCCAGTACCGGACAGGAGGGTTCCTACGAGCAGTACTTC.